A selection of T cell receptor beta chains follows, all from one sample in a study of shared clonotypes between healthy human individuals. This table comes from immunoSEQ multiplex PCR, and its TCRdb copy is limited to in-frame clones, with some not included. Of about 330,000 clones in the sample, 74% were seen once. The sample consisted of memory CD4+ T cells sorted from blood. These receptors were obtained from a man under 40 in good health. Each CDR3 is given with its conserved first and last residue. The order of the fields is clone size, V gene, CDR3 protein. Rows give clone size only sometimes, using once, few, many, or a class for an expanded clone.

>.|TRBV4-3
CASSQAGRRVEAFF
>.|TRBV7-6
CASSPGLAGDTQYF
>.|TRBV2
CASSENRDRVSFGYTF
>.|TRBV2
CASGPGTGQGSFF
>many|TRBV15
CATSLQWKGDEQYF
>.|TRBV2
CARRSGSSYEQYF
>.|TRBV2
CASSELGQVEAFF
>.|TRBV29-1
CSVRSRILDEQYF
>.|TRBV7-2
CASSLGGKTKIEQFF
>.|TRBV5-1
CASSFSGVYNEQFF
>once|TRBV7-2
CASSLGQVDEQFF
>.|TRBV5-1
CASSRGTGYNEQFF
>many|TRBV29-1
CSVEGGQGANEQYF
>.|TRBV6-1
CASSEALGTDTQYF
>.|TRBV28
CASSSPGQGRIVTEAFF
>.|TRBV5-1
CASSQRTGATGELFF
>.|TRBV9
CASSVDGNSNQPQHF
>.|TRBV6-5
CASSRDKTGTQYF
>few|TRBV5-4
CASSLLAGGLDEQFF
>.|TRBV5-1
CASSLGQRNYGYTF
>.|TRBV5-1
CASSLTARLTNNEQFF
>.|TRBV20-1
CSARDWDEQFF
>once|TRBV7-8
CASSLVRGSRQPQHF
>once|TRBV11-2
CASQATNTGELFF
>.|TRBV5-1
CASSLDSGGQGTQYF
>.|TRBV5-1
CASSLDQGWSPLHF
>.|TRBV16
CASSPSSGGGSQYF
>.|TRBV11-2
CASSLTLETEQYF
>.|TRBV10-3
CAIGTGTSTGELFF
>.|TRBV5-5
CASSTTAMNEKLFF
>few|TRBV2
CASSPQGWEAFF
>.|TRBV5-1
CASSWTGTYTDTQYF
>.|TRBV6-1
CASEEVGNEQFF
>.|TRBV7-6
CASSLGRGFTGELFF
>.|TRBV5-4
CASGTASSYNEQFF
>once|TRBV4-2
CASSQDREGYQPQHF
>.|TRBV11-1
CASSEIAGSSSYEQYF
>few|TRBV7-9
CASSLGTRQGTGANVLTF
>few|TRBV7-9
CASSPGGTAYGYTF
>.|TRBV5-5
CASSLLGKETQYF
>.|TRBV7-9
CASSWTSGTETQYF
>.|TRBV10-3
CAIRSDRGGEKLFF
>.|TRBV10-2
CASRDSGYTDTQYF
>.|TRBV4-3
CASSQDGGSPLHF
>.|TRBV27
CASSLRRAGVPSEQYF
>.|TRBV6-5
CASSQDRLYGYTF